This is a list of T cell receptor beta chains from one sample in a study of T cells in tumors after PD-1 blockade. The table came from immunoSEQ multiplex PCR; TCRdb's copy has only in-frame clones and leaves some out. The sample comprises roughly 3,600 clones, about 67% of which are singletons, and roughly 18% rests with the top ten. Source: tumor tissue, taken before anti-PD-1 treatment. These TCRs come from a human donor with basal cell carcinoma. CDR3s include the opening cysteine and the closing phenylalanine or tryptophan. The order of the fields is J gene, D gene, V gene, CDR3 length, CDR3 protein. A D gene is named only where the DNA matches it firmly.

J gene: TRBJ1-1
D gene: TRBD1
V gene: TRBV14
CDR3 length: 14
CDR3 protein: CASSHEAGGTEAFF

J gene: TRBJ2-2
D gene: TRBD1
V gene: TRBV9
CDR3 length: 15
CDR3 protein: CASSQGAENTGELFF

J gene: TRBJ2-3
D gene: NA
V gene: TRBV28
CDR3 length: 16
CDR3 protein: CASSSPRGLITDTQYF

J gene: TRBJ2-1
D gene: NA
V gene: TRBV10-3
CDR3 length: 11
CDR3 protein: CAISAGNEQFF

J gene: TRBJ2-1
D gene: NA
V gene: TRBV6-2/TRBV6-3
CDR3 length: 11
CDR3 protein: CASSYSNEQFF

J gene: TRBJ1-6
D gene: NA
V gene: TRBV5-1
CDR3 length: 15
CDR3 protein: CASSLEAGDNSPLHF

J gene: TRBJ2-3
D gene: NA
V gene: TRBV4-1
CDR3 length: 17
CDR3 protein: CASSQEPPTASTDTQYF

J gene: TRBJ2-7
D gene: NA
V gene: TRBV28
CDR3 length: 17
CDR3 protein: CASSTPRGPRSSYEQYF

J gene: TRBJ2-2
D gene: NA
V gene: TRBV30
CDR3 length: 14
CDR3 protein: CAWSVRWGTGELFF

J gene: TRBJ2-2
D gene: NA
V gene: TRBV6-5
CDR3 length: 13
CDR3 protein: CASSFSSAGELFF

J gene: TRBJ2-5
D gene: NA
V gene: TRBV5-6
CDR3 length: 14
CDR3 protein: CASSFRGPEETQYF

J gene: TRBJ1-1
D gene: TRBD1
V gene: TRBV7-9
CDR3 length: 14
CDR3 protein: CASSRFDRGTEAFF

J gene: TRBJ1-6
D gene: NA
V gene: TRBV5-6
CDR3 length: 14
CDR3 protein: CASSLGQAYSPLHF

J gene: TRBJ1-5
D gene: NA
V gene: TRBV27
CDR3 length: 13
CDR3 protein: CANQTPGNQPQHF

J gene: TRBJ2-6
D gene: TRBD2
V gene: TRBV6-1
CDR3 length: 18
CDR3 protein: CASSEASGRAYGANVLTF

J gene: TRBJ2-3
D gene: NA
V gene: TRBV2
CDR3 length: 14
CDR3 protein: CASSVFSSTDTQYF

J gene: TRBJ2-5
D gene: NA
V gene: TRBV4-1
CDR3 length: 14
CDR3 protein: CASSQDPLQETQYF

J gene: TRBJ2-5
D gene: NA
V gene: TRBV7-2
CDR3 length: 14
CDR3 protein: CASSLTGTQETQYF

J gene: TRBJ2-1
D gene: TRBD2
V gene: TRBV28
CDR3 length: 18
CDR3 protein: CASSSPSGRAFVHNEQFF

J gene: TRBJ1-2
D gene: NA
V gene: TRBV6-5
CDR3 length: 12
CDR3 protein: CASSLEGYGYTF

J gene: TRBJ2-1
D gene: TRBD2
V gene: TRBV7-6
CDR3 length: 15
CDR3 protein: CASSLVREWGNEQFF

J gene: TRBJ2-7
D gene: TRBD1
V gene: TRBV28
CDR3 length: 14
CDR3 protein: CASSFVDRTYEQYF

J gene: TRBJ2-3
D gene: NA
V gene: TRBV24-1
CDR3 length: 15
CDR3 protein: CATSDGAASTDTQYF

J gene: TRBJ2-3
D gene: NA
V gene: TRBV29-1
CDR3 length: 12
CDR3 protein: CSVGARTDTQYF